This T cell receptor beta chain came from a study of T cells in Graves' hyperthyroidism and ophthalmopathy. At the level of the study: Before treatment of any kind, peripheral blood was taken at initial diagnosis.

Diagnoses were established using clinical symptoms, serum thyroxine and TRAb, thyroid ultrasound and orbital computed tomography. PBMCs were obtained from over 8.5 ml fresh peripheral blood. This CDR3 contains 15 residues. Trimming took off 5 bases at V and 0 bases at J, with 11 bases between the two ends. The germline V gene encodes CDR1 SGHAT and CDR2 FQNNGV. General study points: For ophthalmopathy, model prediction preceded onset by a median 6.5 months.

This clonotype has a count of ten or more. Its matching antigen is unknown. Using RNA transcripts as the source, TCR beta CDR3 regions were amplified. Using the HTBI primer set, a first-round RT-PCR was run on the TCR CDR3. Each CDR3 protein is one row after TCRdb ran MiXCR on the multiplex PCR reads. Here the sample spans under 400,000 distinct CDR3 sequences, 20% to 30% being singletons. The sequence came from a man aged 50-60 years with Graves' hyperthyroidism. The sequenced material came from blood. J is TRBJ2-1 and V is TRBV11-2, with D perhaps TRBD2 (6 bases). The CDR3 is CASSQLRGSYNEQFF. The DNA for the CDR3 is TGTGCCAGCAGCCAATTGCGGGGCTCCTACAATGAGCAGTTCTTC. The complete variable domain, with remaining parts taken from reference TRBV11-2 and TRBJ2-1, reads EAGVAQSPRYKIIEKRQSVAFWCNPISGHATLYWYQQILGQGPKLLIQFQNNGVVDDSQLPKDRFSAERLKGVDSTLKIQPAKLEDSAVYLCASSQLRGSYNEQFFGPGTRLTVL.